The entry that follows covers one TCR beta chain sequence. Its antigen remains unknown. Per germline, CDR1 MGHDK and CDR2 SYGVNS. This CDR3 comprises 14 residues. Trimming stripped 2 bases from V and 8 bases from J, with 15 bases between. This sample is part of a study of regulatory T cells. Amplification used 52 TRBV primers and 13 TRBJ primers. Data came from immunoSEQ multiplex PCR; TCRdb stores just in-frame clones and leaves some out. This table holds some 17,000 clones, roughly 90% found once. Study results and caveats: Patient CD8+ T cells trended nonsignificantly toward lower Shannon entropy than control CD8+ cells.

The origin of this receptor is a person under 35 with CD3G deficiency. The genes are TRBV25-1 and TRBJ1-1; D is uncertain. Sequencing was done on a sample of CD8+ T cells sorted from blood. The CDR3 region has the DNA TGTGCCAGCAGTGAAAACTCCTTGGCCGGCGAAGCTTTCTTT. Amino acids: CASSENSLAGEAFF.